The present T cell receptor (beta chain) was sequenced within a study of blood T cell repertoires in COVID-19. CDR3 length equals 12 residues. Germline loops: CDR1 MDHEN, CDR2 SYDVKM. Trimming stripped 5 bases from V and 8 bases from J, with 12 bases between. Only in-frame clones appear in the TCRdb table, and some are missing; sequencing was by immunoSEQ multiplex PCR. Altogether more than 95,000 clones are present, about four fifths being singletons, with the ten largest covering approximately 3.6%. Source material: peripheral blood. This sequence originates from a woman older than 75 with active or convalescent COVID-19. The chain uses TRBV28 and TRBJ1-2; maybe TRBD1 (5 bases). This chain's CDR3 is CASSQQVMGYTF. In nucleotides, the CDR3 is TGTGCCAGCAGTCAACAGGTCATGGGCTACACCTTC.